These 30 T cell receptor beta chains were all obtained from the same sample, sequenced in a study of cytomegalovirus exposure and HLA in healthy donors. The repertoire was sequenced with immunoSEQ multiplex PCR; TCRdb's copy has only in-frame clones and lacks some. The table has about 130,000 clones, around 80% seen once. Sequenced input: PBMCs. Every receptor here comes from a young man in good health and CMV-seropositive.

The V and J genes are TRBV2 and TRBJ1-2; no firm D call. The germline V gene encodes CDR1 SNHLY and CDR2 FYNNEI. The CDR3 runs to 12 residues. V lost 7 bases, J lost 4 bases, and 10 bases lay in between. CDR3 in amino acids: CASTQEVYGYTF. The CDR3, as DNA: TGTGCCAGCACCCAGGAGGTCTATGGCTACACCTTC.

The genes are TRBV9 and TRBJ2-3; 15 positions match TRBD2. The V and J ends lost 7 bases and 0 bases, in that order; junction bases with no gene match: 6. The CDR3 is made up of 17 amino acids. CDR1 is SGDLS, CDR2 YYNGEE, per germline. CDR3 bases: TGTGCCAGCGGGAGGGGGACTAGCGGGGGGAGCACAGATACGCAGTATTTT. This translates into CASGRGTSGGSTDTQYF.

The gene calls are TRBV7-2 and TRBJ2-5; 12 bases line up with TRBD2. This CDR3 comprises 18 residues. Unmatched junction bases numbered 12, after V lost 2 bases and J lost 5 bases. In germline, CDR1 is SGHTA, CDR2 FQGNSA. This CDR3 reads CASSLILGLAGGHETQYF. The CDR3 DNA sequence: TGTGCCAGCAGCTTAATTTTAGGGCTAGCGGGGGGGCACGAGACCCAGTACTTC.

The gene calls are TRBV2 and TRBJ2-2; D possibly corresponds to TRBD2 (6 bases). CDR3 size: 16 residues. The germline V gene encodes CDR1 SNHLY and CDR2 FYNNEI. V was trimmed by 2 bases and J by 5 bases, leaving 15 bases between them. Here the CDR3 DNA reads TGTGCCAGCAGTGAATCGGGTGCGGGGAGGACCGGGGAGCTGTTTTTT. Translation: CASSESGAGRTGELFF. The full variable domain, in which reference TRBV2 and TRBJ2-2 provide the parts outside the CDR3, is EPEVTQTPSHQVTQMGQEVILRCVPISNHLYFYWYRQILGQKVEFLVSFYNNEISEKSEIFDDQFSVERPDGSNFTLKIRSTKLEDSAMYFCASSESGAGRTGELFFGEGSRLTVL.

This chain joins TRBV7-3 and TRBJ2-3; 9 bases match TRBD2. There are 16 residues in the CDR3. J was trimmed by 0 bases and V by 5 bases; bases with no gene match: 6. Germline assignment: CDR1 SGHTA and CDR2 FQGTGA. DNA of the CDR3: TGTGCCAGCAGCCTGACTAGCGGAACTAGCACAGATACGCAGTATTTT. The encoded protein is CASSLTSGTSTDTQYF.

The CDR3 nucleotides are TGTGCCAGCAGCCCCGGGACACTCGCGAACACCGGGGAGCTGTTTTTT. It encodes CASSPGTLANTGELFF. The chain recombines TRBV5-6 with TRBJ2-2; D perhaps matches TRBD1 (6 bases). Looked up from germline, CDR1 is SGHDT and CDR2 is YYEEEE. V gave up 4 bases and J gave up 0 bases, with 13 bases separating them. The CDR3 is 16 amino acids.

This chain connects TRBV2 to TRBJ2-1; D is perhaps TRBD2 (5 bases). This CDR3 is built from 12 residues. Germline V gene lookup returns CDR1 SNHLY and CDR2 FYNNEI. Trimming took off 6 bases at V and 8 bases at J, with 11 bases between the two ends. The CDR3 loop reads CASRAEVDEQFF. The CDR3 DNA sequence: TGTGCCAGCAGGGCGGAGGTCGATGAGCAGTTCTTC.

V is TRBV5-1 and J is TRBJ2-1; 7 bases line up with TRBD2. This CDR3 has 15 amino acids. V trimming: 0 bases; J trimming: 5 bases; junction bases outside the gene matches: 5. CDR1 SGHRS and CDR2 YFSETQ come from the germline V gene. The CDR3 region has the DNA TGCGCCAGCAGCTTGGGGGAGACTAGCAACAATGAGCAGTTCTTC. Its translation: CASSLGETSNNEQFF.

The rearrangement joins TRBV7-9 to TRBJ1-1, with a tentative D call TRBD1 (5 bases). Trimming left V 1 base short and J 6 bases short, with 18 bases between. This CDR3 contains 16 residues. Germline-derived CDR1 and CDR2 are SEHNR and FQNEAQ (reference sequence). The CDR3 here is CASSLEADRMLPEAFF. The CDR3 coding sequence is TGTGCCAGCAGCTTAGAAGCCGACAGAATGCTCCCTGAAGCTTTCTTT.

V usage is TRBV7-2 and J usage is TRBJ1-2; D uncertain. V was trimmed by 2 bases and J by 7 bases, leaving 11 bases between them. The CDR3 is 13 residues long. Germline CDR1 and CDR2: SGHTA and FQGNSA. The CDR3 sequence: CASSLNGAGGYTF. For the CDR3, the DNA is TGTGCCAGCAGCTTAAACGGAGCCGGTGGCTACACCTTC.

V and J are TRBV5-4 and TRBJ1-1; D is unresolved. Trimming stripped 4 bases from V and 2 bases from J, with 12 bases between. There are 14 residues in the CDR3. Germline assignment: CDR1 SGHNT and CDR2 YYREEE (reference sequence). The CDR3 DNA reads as TGTGCCAGCAGCCCCGCACAGAGAAACACTGAAGCTTTCTTT. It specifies CASSPAQRNTEAFF.

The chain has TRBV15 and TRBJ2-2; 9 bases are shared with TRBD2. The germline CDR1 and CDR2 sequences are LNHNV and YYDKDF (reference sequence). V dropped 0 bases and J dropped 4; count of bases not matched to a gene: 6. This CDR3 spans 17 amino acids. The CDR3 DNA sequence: TGTGCCACCAGCAGAGATGAGACTAGCGGAGTCACCGGGGAGCTGTTTTTT. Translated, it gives CATSRDETSGVTGELFF.

CDR3 residues: CASSLRGGTYEQYF. The CDR3 DNA reads as TGTGCCAGCAGTTTACGAGGGGGAACCTACGAGCAGTACTTC. This chain connects TRBV28 to TRBJ2-7; tentatively, D is TRBD1 (6 bases). Per germline, CDR1 MDHEN and CDR2 SYDVKM. Trimming removed 2 bases at V and 2 bases at J, with 10 bases between. CDR3 length: 14 residues. Supplemented by reference TRBV28 and TRBJ2-7, the full variable domain reads DVKVTQSSRYLVKRTGEKVFLECVQDMDHENMFWYRQDPGLGLRLIYFSYDVKMKEKGDIPEGYSVSREKKERFSLILESASTNQTSMYLCASSLRGGTYEQYFGPGTRLTVT.

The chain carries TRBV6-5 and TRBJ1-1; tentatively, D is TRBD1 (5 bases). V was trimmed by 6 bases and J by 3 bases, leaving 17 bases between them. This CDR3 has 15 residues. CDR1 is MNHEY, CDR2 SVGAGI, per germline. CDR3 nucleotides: TGTGCCAGCAGCGTTGACATGCGGGGGGACACTGAAGCTTTCTTT. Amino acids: CASSVDMRGDTEAFF.

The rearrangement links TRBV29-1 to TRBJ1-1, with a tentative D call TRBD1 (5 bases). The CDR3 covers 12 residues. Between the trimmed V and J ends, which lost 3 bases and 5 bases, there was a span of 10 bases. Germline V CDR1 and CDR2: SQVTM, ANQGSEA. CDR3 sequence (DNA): TGCAGCGTTGACAGGGTTGGAACTGAAGCTTTCTTT. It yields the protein CSVDRVGTEAFF.

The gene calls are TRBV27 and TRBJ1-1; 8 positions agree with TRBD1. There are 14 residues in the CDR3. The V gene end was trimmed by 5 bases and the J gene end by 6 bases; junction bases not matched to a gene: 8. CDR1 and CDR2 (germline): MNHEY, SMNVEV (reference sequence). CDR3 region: CASSTQGAGPEAFF. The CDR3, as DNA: TGTGCCAGCAGTACCCAGGGGGCCGGGCCTGAAGCTTTCTTT.

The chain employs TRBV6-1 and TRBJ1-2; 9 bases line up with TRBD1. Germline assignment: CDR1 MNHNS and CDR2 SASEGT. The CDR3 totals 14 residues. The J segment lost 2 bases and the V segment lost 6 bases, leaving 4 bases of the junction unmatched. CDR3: CASSPGTGNYGYTF. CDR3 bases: TGTGCCAGCAGCCCAGGGACAGGGAACTATGGCTACACCTTC.

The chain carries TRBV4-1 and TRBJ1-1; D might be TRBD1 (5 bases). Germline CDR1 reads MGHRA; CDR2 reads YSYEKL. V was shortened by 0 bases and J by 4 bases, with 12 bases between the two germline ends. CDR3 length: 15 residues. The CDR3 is CASSQDQGKGTEAFF. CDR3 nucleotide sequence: TGCGCCAGCAGCCAAGATCAGGGAAAGGGCACTGAAGCTTTCTTT.

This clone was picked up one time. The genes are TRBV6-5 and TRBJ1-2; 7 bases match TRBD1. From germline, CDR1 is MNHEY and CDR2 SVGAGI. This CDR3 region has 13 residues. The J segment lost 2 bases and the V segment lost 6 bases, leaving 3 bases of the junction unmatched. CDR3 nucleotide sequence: TGTGCCAGCAGCCGGGGACAGAACTATGGCTACACCTTC. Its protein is CASSRGQNYGYTF.

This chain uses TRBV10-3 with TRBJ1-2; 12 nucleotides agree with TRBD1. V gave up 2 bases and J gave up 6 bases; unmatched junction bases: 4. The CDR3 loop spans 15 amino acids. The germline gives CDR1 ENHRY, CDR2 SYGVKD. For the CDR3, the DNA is TGTGCCATCAGTGAGGGGGACAGGGGGCTAGATGGCTACACCTTC. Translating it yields CAISEGDRGLDGYTF.

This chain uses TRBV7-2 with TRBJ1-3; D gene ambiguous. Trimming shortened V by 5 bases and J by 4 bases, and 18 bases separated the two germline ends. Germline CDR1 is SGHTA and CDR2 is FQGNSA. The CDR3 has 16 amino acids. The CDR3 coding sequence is TGTGCCAGCAGCCAACACCGAGGCGGGTCGGGAAACACCATATATTTT. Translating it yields CASSQHRGGSGNTIYF.

The CDR3 coding sequence is TGTGCCAGCAGCAGACAGGGGTCGGCTGAAGCTTTCTTT. Protein sequence: CASSRQGSAEAFF. The chain joins TRBV25-1 to TRBJ1-1, with TRBD1 matching over 8 bases. The trim removed 6 bases at V and 6 bases at J, leaving 6 bases unmatched. The length of the CDR3 is 13 residues. CDR1 and CDR2 from the germline V gene are MGHDK and SYGVNS.

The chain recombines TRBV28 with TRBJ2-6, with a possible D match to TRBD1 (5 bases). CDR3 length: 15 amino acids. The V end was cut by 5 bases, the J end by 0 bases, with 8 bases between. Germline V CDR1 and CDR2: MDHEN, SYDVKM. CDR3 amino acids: CASSKGDSGANVLTF. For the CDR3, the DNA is TGTGCCAGCAGTAAAGGGGACTCTGGGGCCAACGTCCTGACTTTC.

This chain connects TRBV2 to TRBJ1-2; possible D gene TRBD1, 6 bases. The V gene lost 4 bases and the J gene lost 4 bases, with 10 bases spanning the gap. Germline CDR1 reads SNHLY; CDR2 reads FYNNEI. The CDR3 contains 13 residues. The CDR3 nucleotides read TGTGCCAGCAGTGTTACAGGGCCCTATGGCTACACCTTC. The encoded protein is CASSVTGPYGYTF.

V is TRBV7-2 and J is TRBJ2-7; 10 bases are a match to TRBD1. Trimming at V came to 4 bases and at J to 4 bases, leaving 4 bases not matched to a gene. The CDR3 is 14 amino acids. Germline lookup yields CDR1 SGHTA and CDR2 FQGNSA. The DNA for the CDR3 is TGTGCCAGCAGCTCGACAGGGGGCGCTTACGAGCAGTACTTC. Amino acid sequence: CASSSTGGAYEQYF.

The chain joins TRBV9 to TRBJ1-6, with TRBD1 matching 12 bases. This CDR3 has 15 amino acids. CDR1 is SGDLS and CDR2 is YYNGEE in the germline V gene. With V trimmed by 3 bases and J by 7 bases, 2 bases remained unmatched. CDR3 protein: CASSAGQGANSPLHF. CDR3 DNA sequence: TGTGCCAGCAGCGCGGGACAGGGGGCCAATTCACCCCTCCACTTT. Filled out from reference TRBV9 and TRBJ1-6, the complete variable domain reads DSGVTQTPKHLITATGQRVTLRCSPRSGDLSVYWYQQSLDQGLQFLIQYYNGEERAKGNILERFSAQQFPDLHSELNLSSLELGDSALYFCASSAGQGANSPLHFGNGTRLTVT.

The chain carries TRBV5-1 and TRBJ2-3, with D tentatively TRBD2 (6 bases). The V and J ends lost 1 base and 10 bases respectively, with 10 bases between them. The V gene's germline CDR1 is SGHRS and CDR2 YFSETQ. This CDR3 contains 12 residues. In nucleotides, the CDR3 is TGCGCCAGCAGCTTGCGGGAGTCCTCGCAGTATTTT. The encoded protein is CASSLRESSQYF.

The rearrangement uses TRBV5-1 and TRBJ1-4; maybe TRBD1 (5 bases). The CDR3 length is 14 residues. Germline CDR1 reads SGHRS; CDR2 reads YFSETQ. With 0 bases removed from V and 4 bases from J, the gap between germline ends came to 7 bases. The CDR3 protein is CASSLGGVNEKLFF. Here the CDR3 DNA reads TGCGCCAGCAGCTTGGGGGGGGTTAATGAAAAACTGTTTTTT.

The CDR3 coding sequence is TGTGCCAGTAGGAGAGGGAAACTCCAAGAGACCCAGTACTTC. This encodes CASRRGKLQETQYF. The chain uses TRBV19 and TRBJ2-5; D may be TRBD2 (5 bases). The V end lost 6 bases, the J end lost 1 base, and 12 bases lay between the germline ends. CDR1 is LNHDA, CDR2 SQIVND, per germline (reference sequence). The length of the CDR3 is 14 residues.

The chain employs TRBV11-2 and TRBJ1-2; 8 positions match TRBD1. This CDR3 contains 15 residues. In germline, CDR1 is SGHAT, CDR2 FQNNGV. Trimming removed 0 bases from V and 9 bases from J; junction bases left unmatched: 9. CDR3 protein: CASSLDGARGHSYTF. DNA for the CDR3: TGTGCCAGCAGCTTAGATGGCGCCAGGGGGCACAGCTACACCTTC.